The T cell receptor (beta chain) under discussion was sequenced for a study of cytomegalovirus exposure and HLA in healthy donors. Study-wide findings and caveats: Within an earlier analysis, most TCR beta V segments proved productive either about 90% or about 30% of the time.

13 Jbeta primers and 60 Vbeta primers were used for the PCR. How the authors handled the data: Some 11 million of the approximately 80 million unique TCR beta chains counted in a later analysis were shared. Measured with immunoSEQ multiplex PCR; TCRdb has only the in-frame clones, and not every one. The V and J calls and clone size were taken over from that table, and D and trimming were inferred from the DNA. The profile shows 210,000 or so clones, just over 75% of them singletons. As to this clone: Its antigen is not known.

It was healthy bone marrow donors who served as donors. The length of the CDR3 is 15 residues. Germline trimming cut 0 bases from V and 5 bases from J; bases unmatched to any gene: 3. Germline V gene sequence: CDR1 SGHTA, CDR2 FQGNSA. The chain is built from TRBV7-2 and TRBJ1-2, with 10 bases identical to TRBD1. The source material was PBMCs. This receptor was obtained from a man between 18 and 29 years old in good health and CMV-seronegative. CDR3 sequence: CASSLATGGRYGYTF. The CDR3 DNA reads TGTGCCAGCAGCTTAGCGACAGGGGGCCGGTATGGCTACACCTTC.